The present T cell receptor beta chain was sequenced within a study of cytomegalovirus exposure and HLA in healthy donors. Whole-study results and caveats: According to an earlier analysis, most TCR beta V segments yielded productive rearrangements about 90% or about 30% of the time. HLA-A and HLA-B allele assignments for most subjects were reportedly predicted accurately using TCR beta sequences. Some TCR beta chains (more than 150 of them) were listed as cytomegalovirus-associated.

Concerning this clone itself: What it binds is not known.

Primers: 60 Vbeta forward and 13 Jbeta reverse. Assay: immunoSEQ multiplex PCR; the TCRdb copy retains only in-frame clones and omits some. The data show more than 90,000 clones, approximately 78% seen once. Germline lookup yields CDR1 LNHDA and CDR2 SQIVND (reference sequence). CDR3 size: 12 residues. V usage is TRBV19 and J usage is TRBJ2-5; D uncertain. The J call is in doubt because the DNA end fits TRBJ2-7 better. The receptor was derived from a woman between 55 and 75 years old in good health and CMV-seronegative. The source material was PBMCs. The CDR3 DNA sequence: TGTGCCAGTAGTATGCCCAGGTACGAGCAGTACTTC. Residues: CASSMPRYEQYF.